The clone carrying this T cell receptor (beta chain) was seen a few times. The data belong to a study of blood T cells in healthy people across ages. Per sample, a minimum of 6.5 million PBMCs were isolated. For the second PCR, which ran for about 7 to 11 cycles, a sample-barcoded 5' primer and a J-beta primer mix were used. From the 5' RACE reads, TCRdb called clonotypes with MiXCR, one entry per CDR3 protein. Of 730,000 or so distinct CDR3 sequences listed, more than 40% are singletons. The receptor was derived from a woman aged 55-70 years in good health. Sequenced material: blood.

The CDR3 sequence is CASSSIAGTEETQYF. The CDR3 DNA reads as TGTGCCAGCAGCTCAATAGCTGGGACAGAAGAGACCCAGTACTTC. The V and J genes are TRBV7-9 and TRBJ2-5, with 7 bases aligning to TRBD1. Germline-derived CDR1 and CDR2 are SEHNR and FQNEAQ (reference sequence). The trim removed 4 bases at V and 3 bases at J, leaving 8 bases unmatched. The CDR3 runs to 15 residues.